The clone carrying this T cell receptor beta chain was seen more than once but under ten times. A read error may be the cause here, since a much bigger clone is one base away. The V gene's germline CDR1 is LGHNA and CDR2 YNFKEQ. The CDR3 has 15 amino acids. V dropped 0 bases and J dropped 3; count of bases not matched to a gene: 1. This specimen comes from a study of identical twins. TCRdb re-analysed the 5' RACE reads in MiXCR, keeping a single row per CDR3 protein. The table records some 300,000 distinct CDR3 sequences, about 12% of them present only once. The same sample was also used in a study of yellow fever vaccine responses in identical twins.

This rearrangement joins TRBV4-2 to TRBJ2-3; 9 bases are shared with TRBD2. The TCR was taken from a woman aged 18 to 35 in good health. Sequences were obtained from CD8+ T cells sorted from blood. The CDR3 loop is CASSQDTSGTDTQYF. CDR3 nucleotide sequence: TGTGCCAGCAGCCAAGATACTAGCGGGACAGATACGCAGTATTTT.